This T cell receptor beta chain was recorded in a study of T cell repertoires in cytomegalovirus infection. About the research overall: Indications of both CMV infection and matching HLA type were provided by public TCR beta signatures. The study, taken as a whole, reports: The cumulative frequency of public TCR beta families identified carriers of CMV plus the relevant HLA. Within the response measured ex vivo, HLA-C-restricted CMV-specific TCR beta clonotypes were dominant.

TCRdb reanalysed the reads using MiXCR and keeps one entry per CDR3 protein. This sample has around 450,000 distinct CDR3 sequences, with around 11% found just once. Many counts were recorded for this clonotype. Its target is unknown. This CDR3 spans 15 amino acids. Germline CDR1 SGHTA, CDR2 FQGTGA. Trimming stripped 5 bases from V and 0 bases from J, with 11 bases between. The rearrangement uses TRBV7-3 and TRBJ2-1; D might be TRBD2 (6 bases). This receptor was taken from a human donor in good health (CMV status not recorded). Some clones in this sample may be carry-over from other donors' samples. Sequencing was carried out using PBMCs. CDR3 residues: CASSARETSYNEQFF. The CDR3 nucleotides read TGTGCCAGCAGCGCCCGGGAGACCTCCTACAATGAGCAGTTCTTC. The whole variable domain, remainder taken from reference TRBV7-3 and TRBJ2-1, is GAGVSQTPSNKVTEKGKYVELRCDPISGHTALYWYRQSLGQGPEFLIYFQGTGAADDSGLPNDRFFAVRPEGSVSTLKIQRTERGDSAVYLCASSARETSYNEQFFGPGTRLTVL.